These 5 T cell receptor beta chains share one sample of origin, sequenced in a study of blood T cell repertoires in COVID-19. Generated by immunoSEQ multiplex PCR, the TCRdb table keeps only in-frame clones and is missing some. The sample consists of about 150,000 clones, around four fifths of them appearing once. Input material: PBMCs or T cells enriched from blood (not recorded which). Every receptor here comes from a man aged 50-60 years who had recovered from COVID-19.

This clone showed up just once. The chain uses TRBV7-9 and TRBJ2-1, with 8 bases matching TRBD2. V lost 6 bases and J lost 1; bases outside the gene matches: 5. Germline CDR1 SEHNR, CDR2 FQNEAQ (reference sequence). The length of the CDR3 is 15 residues. In nucleotides, the CDR3 is TGTGCCAGCAGTACTAGCGGTGTTTCCTACAATGAGCAGTTCTTC. Translation gives CASSTSGVSYNEQFF.

The chain couples TRBV19 to TRBJ2-6; TRBD2 agrees at 7 bases. The CDR3 runs to 15 residues. V lost 4 bases and J lost 0; bases outside the gene matches: 0. In germline, CDR1 is LNHDA, CDR2 SQIVND (reference sequence). CDR3 nucleotides: TGTGCCAGTAGTAGCGGGGGCTCTGGGGCCAACGTCCTGACTTTC. As protein: CASSSGGSGANVLTF.

The rearrangement uses TRBV7-2 and TRBJ1-6; TRBD1 aligns across 11 bases. Germline CDR1 SGHTA, CDR2 FQGNSA. V shed 1 base, J shed 12 bases, and the junction held 2 bases outside the gene matches. The CDR3 consists of 14 residues. The CDR3 loop reads CASSLVGTGGPLHF. The DNA for the CDR3 is TGTGCCAGCAGCTTAGTTGGGACAGGGGGACCCCTCCACTTT.

The V gene is TRBV12-5, the J gene TRBJ2-2; 9 bases agree with TRBD1. Looked up from germline, CDR1 is LGHNT and CDR2 is FRNRAP. The CDR3 is 14 residues long. The J segment lost 7 bases and the V segment lost 5 bases, leaving 5 bases of the junction unmatched. The CDR3: CASGGQGISGELFF. CDR3 sequence (DNA): TGTGCTAGTGGTGGACAGGGGATTAGCGGGGAGCTGTTTTTT.

The rearrangement joins TRBV29-1 to TRBJ2-5, with a weak D call TRBD2 (7 bases). Germline CDR1 reads SQVTM; CDR2 reads ANQGSEA. Trimming took off 4 bases at V and 5 bases at J, with 17 bases between the two ends. CDR3 size: 14 residues. Here the CDR3 DNA reads TGCAGCGTTGGGTTACTGGGGGGGCGGGAGACCCAGTACTTC. Residues: CSVGLLGGRETQYF.